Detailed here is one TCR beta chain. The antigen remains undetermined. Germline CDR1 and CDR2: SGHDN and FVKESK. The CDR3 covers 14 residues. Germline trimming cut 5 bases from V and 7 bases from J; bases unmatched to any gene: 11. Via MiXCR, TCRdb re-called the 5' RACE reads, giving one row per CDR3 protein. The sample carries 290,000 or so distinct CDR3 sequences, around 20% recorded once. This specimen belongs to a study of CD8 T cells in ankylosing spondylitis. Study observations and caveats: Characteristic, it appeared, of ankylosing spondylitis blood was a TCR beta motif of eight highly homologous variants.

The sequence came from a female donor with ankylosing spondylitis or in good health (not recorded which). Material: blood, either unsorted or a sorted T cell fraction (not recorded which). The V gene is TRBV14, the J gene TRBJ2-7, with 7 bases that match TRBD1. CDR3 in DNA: TGTGCCAGCAGCTTCTTAGGGGGCTTTATGGAGCAGTACTTC. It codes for CASSFLGGFMEQYF.